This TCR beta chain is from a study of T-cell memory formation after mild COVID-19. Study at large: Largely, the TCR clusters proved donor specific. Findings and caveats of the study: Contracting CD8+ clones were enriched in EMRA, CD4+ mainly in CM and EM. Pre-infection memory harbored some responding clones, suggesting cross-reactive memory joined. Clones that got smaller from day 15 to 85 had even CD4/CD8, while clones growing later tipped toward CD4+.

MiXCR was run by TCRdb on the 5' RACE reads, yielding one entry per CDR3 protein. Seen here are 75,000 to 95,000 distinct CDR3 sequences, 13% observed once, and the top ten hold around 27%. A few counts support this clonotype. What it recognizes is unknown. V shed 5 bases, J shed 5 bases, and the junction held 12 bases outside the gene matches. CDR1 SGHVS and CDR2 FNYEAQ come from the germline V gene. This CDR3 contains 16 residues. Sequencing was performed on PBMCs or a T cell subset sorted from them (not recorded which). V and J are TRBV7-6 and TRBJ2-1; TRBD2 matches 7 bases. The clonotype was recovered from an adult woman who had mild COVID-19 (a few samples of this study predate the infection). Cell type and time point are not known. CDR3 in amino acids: CASSPPPAGPNNEQFF. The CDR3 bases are TGTGCCAGCAGCCCCCCCCCAGCGGGGCCCAACAATGAGCAGTTCTTC.